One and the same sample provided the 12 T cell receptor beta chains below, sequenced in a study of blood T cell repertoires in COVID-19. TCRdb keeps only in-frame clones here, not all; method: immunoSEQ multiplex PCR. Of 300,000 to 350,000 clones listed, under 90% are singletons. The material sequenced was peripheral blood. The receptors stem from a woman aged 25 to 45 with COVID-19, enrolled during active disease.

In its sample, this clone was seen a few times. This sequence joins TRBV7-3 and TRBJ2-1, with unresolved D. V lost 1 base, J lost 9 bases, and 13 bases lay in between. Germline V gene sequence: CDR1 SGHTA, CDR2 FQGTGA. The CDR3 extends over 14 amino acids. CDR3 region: CASSLIGMASEQFF. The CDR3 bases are TGTGCCAGCAGCTTAATTGGTATGGCTAGTGAGCAGTTCTTC.

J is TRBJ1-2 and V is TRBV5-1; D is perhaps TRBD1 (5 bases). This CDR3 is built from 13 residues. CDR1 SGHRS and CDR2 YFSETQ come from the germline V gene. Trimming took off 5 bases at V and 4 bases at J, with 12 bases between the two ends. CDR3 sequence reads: CASSARGSYGYTF. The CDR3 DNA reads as TGCGCCAGCAGTGCGCGGGGCTCCTATGGCTACACCTTC.

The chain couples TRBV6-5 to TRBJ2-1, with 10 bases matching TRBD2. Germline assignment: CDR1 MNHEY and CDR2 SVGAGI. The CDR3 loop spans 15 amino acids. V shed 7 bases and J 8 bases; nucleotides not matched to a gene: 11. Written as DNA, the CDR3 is TGTGCCAGCAACCTAGCGGGAGCTAATGTGGATGAGCAGTTCTTC. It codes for CASNLAGANVDEQFF.

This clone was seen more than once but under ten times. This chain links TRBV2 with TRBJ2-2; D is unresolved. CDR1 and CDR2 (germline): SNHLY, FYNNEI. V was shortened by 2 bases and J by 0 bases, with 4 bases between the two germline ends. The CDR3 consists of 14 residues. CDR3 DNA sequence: TGTGCCAGCAGTGAACGTACGAACACCGGGGAGCTGTTTTTT. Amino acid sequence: CASSERTNTGELFF.

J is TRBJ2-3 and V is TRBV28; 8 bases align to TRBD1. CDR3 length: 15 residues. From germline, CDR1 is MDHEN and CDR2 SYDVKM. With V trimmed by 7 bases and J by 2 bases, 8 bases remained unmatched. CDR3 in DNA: TGTGCCAGCACCCTAGGACAGGGAAACACAGATACGCAGTATTTT. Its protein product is CASTLGQGNTDTQYF. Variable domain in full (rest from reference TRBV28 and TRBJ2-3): DVKVTQSSRYLVKRTGEKVFLECVQDMDHENMFWYRQDPGLGLRLIYFSYDVKMKEKGDIPEGYSVSREKKERFSLILESASTNQTSMYLCASTLGQGNTDTQYFGPGTRLTVL.

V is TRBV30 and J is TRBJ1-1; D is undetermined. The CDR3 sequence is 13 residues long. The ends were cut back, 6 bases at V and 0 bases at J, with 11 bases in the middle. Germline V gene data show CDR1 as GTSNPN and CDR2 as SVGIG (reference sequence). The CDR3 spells CACTDLMNTEAFF. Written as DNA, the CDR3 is TGTGCCTGTACAGACCTGATGAACACTGAAGCTTTCTTT.

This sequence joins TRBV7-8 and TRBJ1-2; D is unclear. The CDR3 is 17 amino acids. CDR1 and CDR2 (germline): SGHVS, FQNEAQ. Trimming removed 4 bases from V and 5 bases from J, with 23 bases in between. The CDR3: CASSSAGRFAGGYGYTF. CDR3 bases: TGTGCCAGCAGCTCAGCCGGACGTTTTGCAGGAGGTTATGGCTACACCTTC.

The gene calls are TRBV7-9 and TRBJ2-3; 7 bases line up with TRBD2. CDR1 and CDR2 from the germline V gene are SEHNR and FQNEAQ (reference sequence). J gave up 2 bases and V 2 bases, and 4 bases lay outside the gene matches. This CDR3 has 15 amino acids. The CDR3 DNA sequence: TGTGCCAGCAGCTTACTCGCGGGAGTCACAGATACGCAGTATTTT. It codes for CASSLLAGVTDTQYF.

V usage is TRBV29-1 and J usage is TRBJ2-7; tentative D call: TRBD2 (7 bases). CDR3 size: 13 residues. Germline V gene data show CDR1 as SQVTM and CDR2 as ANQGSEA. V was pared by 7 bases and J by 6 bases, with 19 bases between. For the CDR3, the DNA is TGCAGCGGTGGCAGCTCGGGGGGCGGCGAGCAGTACTTC. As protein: CSGGSSGGGEQYF.

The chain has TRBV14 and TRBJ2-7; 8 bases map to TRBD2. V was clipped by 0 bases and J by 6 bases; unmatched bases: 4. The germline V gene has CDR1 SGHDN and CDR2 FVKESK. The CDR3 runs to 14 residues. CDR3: CASSQEAGVGEQYF. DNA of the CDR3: TGTGCCAGCAGCCAAGAAGCGGGAGTAGGCGAGCAGTACTTC. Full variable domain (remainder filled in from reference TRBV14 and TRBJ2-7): EAGVTQFPSHSVIEKGQTVTLRCDPISGHDNLYWYRRVMGKEIKFLLHFVKESKQDESGMPNNRFLAERTGGTYSTLKVQPAELEDSGVYFCASSQEAGVGEQYFGPGTRLTVT.

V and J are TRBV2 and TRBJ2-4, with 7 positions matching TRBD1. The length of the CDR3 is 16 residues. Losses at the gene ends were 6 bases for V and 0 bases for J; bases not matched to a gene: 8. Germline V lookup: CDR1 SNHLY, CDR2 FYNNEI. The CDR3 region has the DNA TGTGCCAGCAGGCCTACAGGGGTGGTAGCCAAAAACATTCAGTACTTC. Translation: CASRPTGVVAKNIQYF.

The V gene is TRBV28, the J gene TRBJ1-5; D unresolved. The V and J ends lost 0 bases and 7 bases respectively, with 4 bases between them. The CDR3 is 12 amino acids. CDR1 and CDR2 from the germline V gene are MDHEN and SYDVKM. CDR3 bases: TGTGCCAGCAGTTTATGGGCCCAGCCCCAGCATTTT. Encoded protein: CASSLWAQPQHF.